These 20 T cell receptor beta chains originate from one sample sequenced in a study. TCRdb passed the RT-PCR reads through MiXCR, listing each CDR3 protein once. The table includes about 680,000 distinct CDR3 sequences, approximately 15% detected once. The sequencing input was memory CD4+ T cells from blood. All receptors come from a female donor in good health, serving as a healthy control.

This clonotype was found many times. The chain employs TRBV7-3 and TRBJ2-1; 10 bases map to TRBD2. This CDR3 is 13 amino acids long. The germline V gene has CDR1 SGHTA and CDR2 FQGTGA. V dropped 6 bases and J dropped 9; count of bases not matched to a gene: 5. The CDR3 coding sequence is TGTGCCAGCAGTGGGACTAGCGCGTCTGAGCAGTTCTTC. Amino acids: CASSGTSASEQFF. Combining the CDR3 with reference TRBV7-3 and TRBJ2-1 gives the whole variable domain GAGVSQTPSNKVTEKGKYVELRCDPISGHTALYWYRQSLGQGPEFLIYFQGTGAADDSGLPNDRFFAVRPEGSVSTLKIQRTERGDSAVYLCASSGTSASEQFFGPGTRLTVL.

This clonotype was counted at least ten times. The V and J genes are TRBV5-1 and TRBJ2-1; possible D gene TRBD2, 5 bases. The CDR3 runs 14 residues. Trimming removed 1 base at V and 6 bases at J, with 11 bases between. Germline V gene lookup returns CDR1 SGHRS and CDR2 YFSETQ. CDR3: CASSLLGSTNEQFF. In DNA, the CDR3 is TGCGCCAGCAGCTTGTTAGGGAGTACCAATGAGCAGTTCTTC.

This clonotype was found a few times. The CDR3 nucleotides read TGCGCCAGCAGCTTACAGGCTGGCGGCGAGCAGTACTTC. This encodes CASSLQAGGEQYF. The gene calls are TRBV5-1 and TRBJ2-7; tentatively, D is TRBD1 (5 bases). Germline CDR1 SGHRS, CDR2 YFSETQ. The CDR3 runs to 13 residues. Trimming shortened V by 2 bases and J by 6 bases, and 12 bases separated the two germline ends.

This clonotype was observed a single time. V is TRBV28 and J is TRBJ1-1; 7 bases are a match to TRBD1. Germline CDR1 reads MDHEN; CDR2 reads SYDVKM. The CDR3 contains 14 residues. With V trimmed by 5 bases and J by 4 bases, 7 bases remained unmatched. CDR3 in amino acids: CASSRQGIGTEAFF. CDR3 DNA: TGTGCCAGCAGTCGACAGGGTATCGGCACTGAAGCTTTCTTT.

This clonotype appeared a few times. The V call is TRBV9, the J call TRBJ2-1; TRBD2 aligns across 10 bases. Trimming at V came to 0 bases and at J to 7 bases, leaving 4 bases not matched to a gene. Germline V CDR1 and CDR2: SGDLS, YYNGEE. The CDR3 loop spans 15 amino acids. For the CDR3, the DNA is TGTGCCAGCAGCGTAGCCAGCGGGGGGGAGAATGAGCAGTTCTTC. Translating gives CASSVASGGENEQFF.

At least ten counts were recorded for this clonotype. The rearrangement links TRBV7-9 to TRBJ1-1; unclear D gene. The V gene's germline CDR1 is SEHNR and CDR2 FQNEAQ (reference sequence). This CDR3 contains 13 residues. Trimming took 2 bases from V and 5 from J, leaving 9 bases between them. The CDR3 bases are TGTGCCAGCAGCTTAAGGGCCCAGACTGAAGCTTTCTTT. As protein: CASSLRAQTEAFF.

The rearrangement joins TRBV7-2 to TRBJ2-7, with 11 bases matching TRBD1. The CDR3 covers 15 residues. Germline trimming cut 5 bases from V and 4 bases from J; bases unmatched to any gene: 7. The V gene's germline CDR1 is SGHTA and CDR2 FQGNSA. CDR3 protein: CASSLGQGALYEQYF. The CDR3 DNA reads TGTGCCAGCAGCCTAGGACAGGGGGCCCTATACGAGCAGTACTTC.

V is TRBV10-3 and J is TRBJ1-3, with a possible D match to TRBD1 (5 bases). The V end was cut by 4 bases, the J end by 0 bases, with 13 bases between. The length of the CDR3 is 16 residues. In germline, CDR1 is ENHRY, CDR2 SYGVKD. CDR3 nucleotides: TGTGCCATCAGTGCCCGGGACGCTAGCTCTGGAAACACCATATATTTT. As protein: CAISARDASSGNTIYF.

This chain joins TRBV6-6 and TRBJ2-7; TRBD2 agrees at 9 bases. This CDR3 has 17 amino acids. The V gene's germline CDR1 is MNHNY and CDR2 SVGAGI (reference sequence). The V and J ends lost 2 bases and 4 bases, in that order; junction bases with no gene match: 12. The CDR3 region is CASSYQSSGKRWYEQYF. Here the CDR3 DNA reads TGTGCCAGCAGTTACCAATCTAGCGGGAAGAGGTGGTACGAGCAGTACTTC.

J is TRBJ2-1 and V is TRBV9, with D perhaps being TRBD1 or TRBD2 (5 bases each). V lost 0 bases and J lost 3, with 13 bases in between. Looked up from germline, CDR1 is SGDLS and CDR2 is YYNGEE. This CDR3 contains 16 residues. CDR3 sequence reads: CASSVEGTGRYNEQFF. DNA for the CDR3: TGTGCCAGCAGCGTAGAAGGAACGGGACGCTACAATGAGCAGTTCTTC.

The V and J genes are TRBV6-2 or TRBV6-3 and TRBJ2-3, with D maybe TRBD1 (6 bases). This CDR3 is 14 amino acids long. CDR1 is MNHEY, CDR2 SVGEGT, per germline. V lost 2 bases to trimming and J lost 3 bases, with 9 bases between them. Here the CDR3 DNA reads TGTGCCAGCAGTTACAGGGGGATTACAGATACGCAGTATTTT. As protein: CASSYRGITDTQYF.

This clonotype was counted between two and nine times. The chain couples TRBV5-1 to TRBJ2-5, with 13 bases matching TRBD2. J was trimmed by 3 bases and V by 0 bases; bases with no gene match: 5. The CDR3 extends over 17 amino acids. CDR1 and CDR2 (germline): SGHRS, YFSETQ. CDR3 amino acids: CASSLGETSGRKETQYF. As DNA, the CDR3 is TGCGCCAGCAGCTTGGGGGAGACTAGCGGGAGGAAAGAGACCCAGTACTTC.

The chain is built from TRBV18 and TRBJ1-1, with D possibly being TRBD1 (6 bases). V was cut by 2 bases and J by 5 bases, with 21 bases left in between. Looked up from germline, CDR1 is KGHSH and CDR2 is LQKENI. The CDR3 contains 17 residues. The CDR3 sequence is CASSPSVLRGAGTEAFF. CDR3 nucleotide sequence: TGTGCCAGCTCACCATCAGTACTGAGGGGGGCAGGTACTGAAGCTTTCTTT.

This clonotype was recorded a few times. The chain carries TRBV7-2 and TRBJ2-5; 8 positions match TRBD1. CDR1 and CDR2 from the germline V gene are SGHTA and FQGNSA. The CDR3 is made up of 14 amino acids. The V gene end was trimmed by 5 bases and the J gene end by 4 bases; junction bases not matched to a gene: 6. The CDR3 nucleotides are TGTGCCAGCAGCACTCGGACAGGGCCAGAGACCCAGTACTTC. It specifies CASSTRTGPETQYF.

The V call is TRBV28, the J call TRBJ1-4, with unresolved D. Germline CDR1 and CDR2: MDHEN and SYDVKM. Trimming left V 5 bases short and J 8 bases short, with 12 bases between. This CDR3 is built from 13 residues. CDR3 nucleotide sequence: TGTGCCAGCAGTCGGACTCAAGGAGAAAAACTGTTTTTT. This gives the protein CASSRTQGEKLFF.

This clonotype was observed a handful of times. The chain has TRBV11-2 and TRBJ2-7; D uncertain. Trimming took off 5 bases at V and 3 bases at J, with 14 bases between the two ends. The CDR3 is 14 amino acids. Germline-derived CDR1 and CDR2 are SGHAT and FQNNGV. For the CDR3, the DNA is TGTGCCAGCAGCGCCAACAGCCAATACTACGAGCAGTACTTC. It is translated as CASSANSQYYEQYF.

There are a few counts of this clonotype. The CDR3 DNA is TGTGCCAGCAGTTTATCGTGGGGGGAGCTGTTTTTT. This encodes CASSLSWGELFF. The chain joins TRBV27 to TRBJ2-2; D unresolved. CDR3 length: 12 amino acids. Trimming took 0 bases from V and 8 from J, leaving 4 bases between them. CDR1 and CDR2 from the germline V gene are MNHEY and SMNVEV (reference sequence).

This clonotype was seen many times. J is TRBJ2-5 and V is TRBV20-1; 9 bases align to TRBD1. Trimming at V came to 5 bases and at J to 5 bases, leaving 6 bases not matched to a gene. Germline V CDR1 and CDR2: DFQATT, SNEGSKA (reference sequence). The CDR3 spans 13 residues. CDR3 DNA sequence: TGCAGTGCTGTCAGGACAGGGGATGAGACCCAGTACTTC. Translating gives CSAVRTGDETQYF.

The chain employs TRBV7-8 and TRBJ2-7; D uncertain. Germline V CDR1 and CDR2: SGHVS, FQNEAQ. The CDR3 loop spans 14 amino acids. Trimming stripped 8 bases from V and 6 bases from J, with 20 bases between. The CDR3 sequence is CASCRVDHCVEQYF. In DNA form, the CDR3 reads TGTGCCAGCTGCCGTGTAGACCACTGTGTCGAGCAGTACTTC. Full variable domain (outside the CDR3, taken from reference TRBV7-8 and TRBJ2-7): GAGVSQSPRYKVAKRGQDVALRCDPISGHVSLFWYQQALGQGPEFLTYFQNEAQLDKSGLPSDRFFAERPEGSVSTLKIQRTQQEDSAVYLCASCRVDHCVEQYFGPGTRLTVT.

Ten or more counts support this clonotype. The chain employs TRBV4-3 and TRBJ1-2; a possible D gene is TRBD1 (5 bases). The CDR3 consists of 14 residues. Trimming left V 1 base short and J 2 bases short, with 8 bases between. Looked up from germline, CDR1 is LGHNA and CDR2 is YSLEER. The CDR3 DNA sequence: TGCGCCAGCAGCCAAGCCAGGGAGAACTATGGCTACACCTTC. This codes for CASSQARENYGYTF.